This T cell receptor beta chain is drawn from a study of T cell clones after liver transplantation. Study at large: TCRbeta sequencing after a pre-transplant mixed lymphocyte reaction identified graft-donor-reactive clones, later tracked in post-transplant blood. Three of the eight recipients were HCV-positive; the rest had non-autoimmune, non-viral transplant indications. Draws occurred before transplant, before withdrawal, and after complete or failed withdrawal.

This clone was seen only a few times. CDR1 and CDR2 (germline): MGHRA, YSYEKL. The CDR3 sequence is 15 residues long. Trimming shortened V by 2 bases and J by 8 bases, and 16 bases separated the two germline ends. Only in-frame clones appear in the TCRdb table, and some are missing; sequencing was by immunoSEQ multiplex PCR. The sample shows tens of thousands of clones, about 90% of them seen only once. The specimen was CD8+ T cells from blood, collected 12 months after liver transplant. The receptor was derived from a human patient who received a liver transplant. Some T cells may have originated in the graft donor. The chain couples TRBV4-1 to TRBJ2-1, with a weak D call TRBD1 (5 bases). Here the CDR3 DNA reads TGCGCCAGCAGCCAAAGCTCGATTGGGGCTCATGAGCAGTTCTTC. It codes for CASSQSSIGAHEQFF.